This T cell receptor (beta chain) was identified in a study of control samples from healthy donors and cancer patients. Repertoires were generated with immunoSEQ multiplex PCR, while TCRdb's copy carries only in-frame clones and drops some. The data show 110,000 to 150,000 clones, with roughly 94% seen just once and approximately 15% held by the top ten. Germline V gene lookup returns CDR1 MNHEY and CDR2 SMNVEV (reference sequence). The CDR3 runs 13 residues. V lost 9 bases and J lost 3; bases outside the gene matches: 8. The chain has TRBV27 and TRBJ2-7; 7 nucleotides match TRBD1. The sequenced sample was PBMCs. The sequence was obtained from a man aged 60 to 75 with colorectal cancer. CDR3 amino acids: CASGGQDRYEQYF. For the CDR3, the DNA is TGTGCCAGTGGAGGACAGGACCGCTACGAGCAGTACTTC.